A selection of T cell receptor beta chains follows, all from one sample in a study of type 1 and type 2 diabetes patients. TCRdb reprocessed the multiplex PCR reads via MiXCR and lists one record per CDR3 protein. Here the sample spans about 270,000 distinct CDR3 sequences, around 47% being singletons. The specimen was peripheral blood mononuclear cells (PBMCs). The receptors here all came from a man aged 18 to 30 with type 2 diabetes. CDR3s include the opening cysteine and the closing phenylalanine or tryptophan. D genes are given only for firm matches. Size values are once, few and many counts, or a class for expanded clones, and some rows have none.

TRBV7-2	many	TRBJ2-7	TRBD2	CASSLSSMAGGNYEQYF	TGTGCCAGCAGCTTATCTTCGATGGCGGGGGGTAACTACGAGCAGTACTTC
TRBV11-2	NA	TRBJ1-2	NA	CASSLTVSNYGYTF	TGTGCCAGCAGCTTGACAGTCTCTAACTATGGCTACACCTTC
TRBV15	NA	TRBJ2-7	TRBD1	CATSRGFPGTGTYEQYF	TGTGCCACCAGCAGAGGATTCCCCGGGACAGGGACCTACGAGCAGTACTTC
TRBV19	few	TRBJ2-2	NA	CASSISQGTGELFF	TGTGCCAGTAGTATCTCCCAGGGCACCGGGGAGCTGTTTTTT
TRBV2	NA	TRBJ2-7	NA	CASSQDSRSSYEQYF	TGCGCCAGCAGCCAAGATAGCAGGAGCTCCTACGAGCAGTACTTC
TRBV28	NA	TRBJ1-1	NA	CASTRGRSNTEAFF	TGTGCCAGCACCAGGGGACGGTCTAACACTGAAGCTTTCTTT
TRBV7-3	few	TRBJ2-1	TRBD2	CASSLNGGAVDEQFF	TGTGCCAGCAGCTTAAACGGGGGGGCCGTCGATGAGCAGTTCTTC
TRBV20-1	NA	TRBJ1-2	NA	CSAPQTDFAIYGYTF	TGCAGTGCTCCACAGACAGATTTTGCGATCTATGGCTACACCTTC
TRBV6-5	NA	TRBJ2-2	TRBD1	CASSDRQGFTGELFF	TGTGCCAGCAGCGATCGACAGGGGTTCACCGGGGAGCTGTTTTTT
TRBV12-3/TRBV12-4	NA	TRBJ2-5	NA	CASSFRGGQETQYF	TGTGCCAGCAGTTTCCGGGGCGGGCAAGAGACCCAGTACTTC
TRBV19	few	TRBJ1-1	TRBD1	CASSITGEYTEAFF	TGTGCCAGTAGTATAACAGGGGAGTACACTGAAGCTTTCTTT
TRBV25-1	many	TRBJ2-1	NA	CASSEFMGYEQFF	TGTGCCAGCAGTGAATTTATGGGGTATGAGCAGTTCTTC